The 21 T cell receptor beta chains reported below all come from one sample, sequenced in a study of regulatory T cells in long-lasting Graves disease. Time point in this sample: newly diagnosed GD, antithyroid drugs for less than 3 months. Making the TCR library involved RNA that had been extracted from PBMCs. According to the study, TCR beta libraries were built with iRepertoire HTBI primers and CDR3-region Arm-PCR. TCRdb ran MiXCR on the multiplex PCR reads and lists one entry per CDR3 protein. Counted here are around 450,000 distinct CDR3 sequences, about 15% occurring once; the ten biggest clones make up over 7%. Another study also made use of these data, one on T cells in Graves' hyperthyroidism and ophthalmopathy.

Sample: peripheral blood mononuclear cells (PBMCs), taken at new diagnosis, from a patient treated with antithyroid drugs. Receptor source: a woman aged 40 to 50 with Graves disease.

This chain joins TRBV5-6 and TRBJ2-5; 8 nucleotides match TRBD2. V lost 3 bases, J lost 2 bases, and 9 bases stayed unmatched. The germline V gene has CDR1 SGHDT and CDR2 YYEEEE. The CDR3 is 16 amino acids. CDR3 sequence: CASSSWGAGVQETQYF. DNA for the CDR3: TGTGCCAGCAGCTCCTGGGGAGCGGGAGTACAAGAGACCCAGTACTTC.

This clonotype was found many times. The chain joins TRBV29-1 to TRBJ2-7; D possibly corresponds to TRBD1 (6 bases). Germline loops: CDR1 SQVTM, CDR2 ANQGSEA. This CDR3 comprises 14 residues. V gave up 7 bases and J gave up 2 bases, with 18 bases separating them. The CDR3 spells CSALLAGEPYEQYF. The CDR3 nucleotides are TGCAGCGCCCTGCTTGCAGGGGAGCCCTACGAGCAGTACTTC.

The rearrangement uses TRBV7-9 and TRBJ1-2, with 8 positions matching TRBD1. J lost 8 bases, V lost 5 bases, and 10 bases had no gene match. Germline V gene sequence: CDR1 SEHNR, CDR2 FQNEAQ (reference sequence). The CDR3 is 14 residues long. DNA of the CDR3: TGTGCCAGCAGCGTGAATCGAGGACAGGGCGGCTACACCTTC. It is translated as CASSVNRGQGGYTF.

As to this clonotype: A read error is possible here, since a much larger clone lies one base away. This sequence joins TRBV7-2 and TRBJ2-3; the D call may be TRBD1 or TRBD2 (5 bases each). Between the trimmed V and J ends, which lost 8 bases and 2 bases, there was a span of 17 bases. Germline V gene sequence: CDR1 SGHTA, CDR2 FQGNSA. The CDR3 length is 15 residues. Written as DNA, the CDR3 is TGTGCCAGCCATGGGACGACGGGGAACACAGATACGCAGTATTTT. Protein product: CASHGTTGNTDTQYF.

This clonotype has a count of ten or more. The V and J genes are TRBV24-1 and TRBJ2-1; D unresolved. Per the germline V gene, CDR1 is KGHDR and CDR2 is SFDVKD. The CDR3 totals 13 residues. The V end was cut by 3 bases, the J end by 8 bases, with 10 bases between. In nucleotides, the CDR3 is TGTGCCACCAGTGATCCCCTCAGCCATGAGCAGTTCTTC. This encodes CATSDPLSHEQFF.

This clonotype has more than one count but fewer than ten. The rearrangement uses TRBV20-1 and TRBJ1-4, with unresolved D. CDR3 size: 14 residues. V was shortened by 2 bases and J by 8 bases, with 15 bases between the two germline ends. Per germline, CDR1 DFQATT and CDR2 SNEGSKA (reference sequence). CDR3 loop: CSARSPALAEKLFF. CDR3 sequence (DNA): TGCAGTGCTAGATCCCCCGCTCTGGCCGAAAAACTGTTTTTT.

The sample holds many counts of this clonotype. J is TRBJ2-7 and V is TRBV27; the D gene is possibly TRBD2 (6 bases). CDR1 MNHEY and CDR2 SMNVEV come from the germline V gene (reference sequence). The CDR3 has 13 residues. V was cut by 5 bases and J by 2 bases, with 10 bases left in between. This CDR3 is CASSQEGTYEQYF. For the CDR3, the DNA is TGTGCCAGCAGTCAGGAGGGGACCTACGAGCAGTACTTC.

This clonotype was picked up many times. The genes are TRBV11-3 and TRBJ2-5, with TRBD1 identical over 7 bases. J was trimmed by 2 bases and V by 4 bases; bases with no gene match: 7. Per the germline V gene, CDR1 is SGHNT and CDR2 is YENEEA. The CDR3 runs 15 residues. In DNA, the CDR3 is TGTGCCAGCAGCTCCCCGGGACAGCCTCAAGAGACCCAGTACTTC. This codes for CASSSPGQPQETQYF.

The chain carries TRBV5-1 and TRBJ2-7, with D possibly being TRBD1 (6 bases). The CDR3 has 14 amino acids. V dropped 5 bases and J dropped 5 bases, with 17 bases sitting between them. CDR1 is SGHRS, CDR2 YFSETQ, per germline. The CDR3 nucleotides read TGCGCCAGCAGTCCTGGGGGTGGGGGCCACGAGCAGTACTTC. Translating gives CASSPGGGGHEQYF.

The CDR3 here is CASSQIAGGPSYEQYF. In nucleotides, the CDR3 is TGTGCCAGTAGTCAGATAGCGGGAGGGCCCTCGTACGAGCAGTACTTC. The chain is built from TRBV19 and TRBJ2-7; TRBD2 agrees at 11 bases. Germline-derived CDR1 and CDR2 are LNHDA and SQIVND (reference sequence). V shed 5 bases, J shed 4 bases, and the junction held 10 bases outside the gene matches. The CDR3 has 16 residues.

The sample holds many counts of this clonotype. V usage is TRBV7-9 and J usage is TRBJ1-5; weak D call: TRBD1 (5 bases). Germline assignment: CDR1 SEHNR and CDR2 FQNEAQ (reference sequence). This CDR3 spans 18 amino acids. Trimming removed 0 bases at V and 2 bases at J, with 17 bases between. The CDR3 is CASSLAYPGTQGNQPQHF. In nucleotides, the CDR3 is TGTGCCAGCAGCTTAGCTTATCCCGGGACCCAAGGCAATCAGCCCCAGCATTTT. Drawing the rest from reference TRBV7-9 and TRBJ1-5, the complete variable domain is DTGVSQNPRHKITKRGQNVTFRCDPISEHNRLYWYRQTLGQGPEFLTYFQNEAQLEKSRLLSDRFSAERPKGSFSTLEIQRTEQGDSAMYLCASSLAYPGTQGNQPQHFGDGTRLSIL.

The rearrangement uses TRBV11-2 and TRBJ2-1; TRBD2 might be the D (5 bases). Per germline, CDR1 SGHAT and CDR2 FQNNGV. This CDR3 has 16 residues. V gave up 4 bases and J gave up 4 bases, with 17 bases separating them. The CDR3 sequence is CASSSDPRATYNEQFF. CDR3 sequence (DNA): TGTGCCAGCAGCTCGGATCCGAGGGCAACTTACAATGAGCAGTTCTTC.

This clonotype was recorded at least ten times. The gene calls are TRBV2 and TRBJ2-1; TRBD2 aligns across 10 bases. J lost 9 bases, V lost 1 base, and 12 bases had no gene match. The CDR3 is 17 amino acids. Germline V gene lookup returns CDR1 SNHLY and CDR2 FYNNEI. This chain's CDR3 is CASSEDSLAGEIGEQFF. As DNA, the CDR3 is TGTGCCAGCAGTGAAGACTCTCTAGCGGGAGAAATTGGTGAGCAGTTCTTC.

CDR3 sequence: CASSQGTPGVYGYTF. The CDR3, as DNA: TGTGCCAGCAGTCAGGGGACACCTGGGGTCTATGGCTACACCTTC. This rearrangement joins TRBV12-3 or TRBV12-4 to TRBJ1-2; TRBD1 might be the D (6 bases). Trimming removed 5 bases from V and 4 bases from J, with 17 bases in between. The CDR3 length is 15 residues.

The CDR3 loop is CASSQNEVNTEAFF. As DNA, the CDR3 is TGCGCCAGCAGCCAGAACGAGGTGAACACTGAAGCTTTCTTT. The chain has TRBV4-1 and TRBJ1-1; D unresolved. CDR3 length equals 14 residues. V dropped 3 bases and J dropped 0 bases, with 8 bases sitting between them. Germline CDR1 and CDR2: MGHRA and YSYEKL.

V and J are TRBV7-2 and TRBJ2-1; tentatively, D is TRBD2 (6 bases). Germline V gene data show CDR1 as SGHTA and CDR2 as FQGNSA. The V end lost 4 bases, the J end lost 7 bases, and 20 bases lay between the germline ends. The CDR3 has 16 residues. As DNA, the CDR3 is TGTGCCAGCAGCTCAAGCACGGGGGAGTCGGATAATGAGCAGTTCTTC. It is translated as CASSSSTGESDNEQFF.

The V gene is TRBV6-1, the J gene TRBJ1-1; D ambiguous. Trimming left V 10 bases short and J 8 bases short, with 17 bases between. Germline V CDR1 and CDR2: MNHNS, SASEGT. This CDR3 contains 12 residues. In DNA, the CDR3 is TGTGCCACGAACCCGGGCCTGAACGAAGCTTTCTTT. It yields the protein CATNPGLNEAFF.

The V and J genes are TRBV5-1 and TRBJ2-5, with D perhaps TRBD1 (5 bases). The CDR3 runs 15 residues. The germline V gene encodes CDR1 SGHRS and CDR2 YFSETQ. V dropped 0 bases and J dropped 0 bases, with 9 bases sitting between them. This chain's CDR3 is CASSLVAGNQETQYF. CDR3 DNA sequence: TGCGCCAGCAGCTTGGTGGCAGGGAACCAAGAGACCCAGTACTTC.

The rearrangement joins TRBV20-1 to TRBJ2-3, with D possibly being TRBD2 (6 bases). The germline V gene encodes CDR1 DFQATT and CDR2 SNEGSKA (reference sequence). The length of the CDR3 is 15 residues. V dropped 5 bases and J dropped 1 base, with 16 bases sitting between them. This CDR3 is CSAGNGGEGTDTQYF. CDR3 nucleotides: TGCAGTGCTGGAAACGGAGGGGAGGGCACAGATACGCAGTATTTT.

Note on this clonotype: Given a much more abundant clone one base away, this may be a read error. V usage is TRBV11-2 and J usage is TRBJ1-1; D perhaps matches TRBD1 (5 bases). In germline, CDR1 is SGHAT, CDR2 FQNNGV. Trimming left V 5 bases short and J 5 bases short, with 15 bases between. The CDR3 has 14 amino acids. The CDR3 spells CASSHSGGETEAFF. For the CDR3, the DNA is TGTGCCAGCAGCCACTCCGGGGGTGAAACTGAAGCTTTCTTT. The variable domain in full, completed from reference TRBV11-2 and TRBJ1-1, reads EAGVAQSPRYKIIEKRQSVAFWCNPISGHATLYWYQQILGQGPKLLIQFQNNGVVDDSQLPKDRFSAERLKGVDSTLKIQPAKLEDSAVYLCASSHSGGETEAFFGQGTRLTVV.

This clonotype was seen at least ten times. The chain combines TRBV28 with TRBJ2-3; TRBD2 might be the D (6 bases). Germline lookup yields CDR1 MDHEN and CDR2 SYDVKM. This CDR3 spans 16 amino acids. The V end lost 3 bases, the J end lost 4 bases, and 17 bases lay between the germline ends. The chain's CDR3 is CASSFPEGLSADTQYF. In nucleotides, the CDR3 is TGTGCCAGCAGTTTTCCGGAGGGCCTTTCTGCAGATACGCAGTATTTT.